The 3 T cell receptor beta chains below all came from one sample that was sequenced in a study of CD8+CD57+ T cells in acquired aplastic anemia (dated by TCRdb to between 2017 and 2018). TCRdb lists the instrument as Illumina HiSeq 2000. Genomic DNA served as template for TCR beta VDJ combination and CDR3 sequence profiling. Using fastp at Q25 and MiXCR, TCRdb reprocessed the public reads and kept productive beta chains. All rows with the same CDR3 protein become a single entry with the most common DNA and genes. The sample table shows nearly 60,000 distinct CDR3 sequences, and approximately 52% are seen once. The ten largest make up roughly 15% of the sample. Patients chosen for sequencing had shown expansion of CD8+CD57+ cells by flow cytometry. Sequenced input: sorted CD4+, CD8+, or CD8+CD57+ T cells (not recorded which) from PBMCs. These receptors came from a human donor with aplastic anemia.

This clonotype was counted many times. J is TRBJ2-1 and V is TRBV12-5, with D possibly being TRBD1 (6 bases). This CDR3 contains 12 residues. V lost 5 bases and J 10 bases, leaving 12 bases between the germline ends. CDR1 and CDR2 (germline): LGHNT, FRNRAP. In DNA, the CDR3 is TGTGCTAGTGGTCGCGCCGGGACAGAGCAGTTCTTC. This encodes CASGRAGTEQFF.

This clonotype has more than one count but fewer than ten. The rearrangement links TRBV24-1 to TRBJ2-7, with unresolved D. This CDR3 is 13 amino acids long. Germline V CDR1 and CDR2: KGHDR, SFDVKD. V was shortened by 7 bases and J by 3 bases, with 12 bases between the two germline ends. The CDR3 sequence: CATSSGPSYEQYF. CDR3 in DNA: TGTGCCACCAGCAGTGGCCCGAGCTACGAGCAGTACTTC.

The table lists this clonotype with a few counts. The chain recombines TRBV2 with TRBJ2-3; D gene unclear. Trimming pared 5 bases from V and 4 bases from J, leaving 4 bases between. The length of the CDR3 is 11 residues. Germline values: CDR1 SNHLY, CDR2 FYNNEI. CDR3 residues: CASSQADTQYF. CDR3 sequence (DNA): TGTGCCAGCAGTCAGGCAGATACGCAGTATTTT.